The present T cell receptor (beta chain) was sequenced within a study of CD8 T cells in Susac syndrome. The CDR3 sequence is 13 residues long. The ends lost 9 bases at V and 5 bases at J; junction bases unmatched: 7. Germline V gives CDR1 MNHEY, CDR2 SVGAGI. The RNA input was roughly 0.5 to 1 ug, and it was reverse transcribed with random hexamers. It was immunoSEQ multiplex PCR that amplified TCR beta CDR3 across 54 Vbeta and 13 Jbeta. Via MiXCR, TCRdb re-called the immunoSEQ multiplex PCR reads, giving one row per CDR3 protein. The top ten hold 0.11% to 0.15% of the sample, which has approximately 100,000 distinct CDR3 sequences, roughly 91% seen once.

The TCR originated in a human donor in good health. This chain uses TRBV6-5 with TRBJ1-5; 7 positions match TRBD1. What was sequenced was CD4+ T cells from PBMCs. The CDR3 region has the DNA TGTGCCAGTACTAGGGACAGAGATCAGCCCCAGCATTTT. Its translation: CASTRDRDQPQHF.